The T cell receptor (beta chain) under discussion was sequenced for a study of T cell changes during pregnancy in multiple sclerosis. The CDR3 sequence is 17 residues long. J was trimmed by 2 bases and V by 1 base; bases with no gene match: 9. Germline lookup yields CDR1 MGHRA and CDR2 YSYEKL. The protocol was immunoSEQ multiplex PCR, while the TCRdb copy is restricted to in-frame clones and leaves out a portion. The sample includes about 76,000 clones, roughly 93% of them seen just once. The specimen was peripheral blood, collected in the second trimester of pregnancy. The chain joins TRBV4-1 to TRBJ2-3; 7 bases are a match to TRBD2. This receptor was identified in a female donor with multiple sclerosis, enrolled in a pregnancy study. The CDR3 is CASSQGVSSGFTDTQYF. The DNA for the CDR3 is TGCGCCAGCAGCCAAGGGGTCTCTAGCGGTTTCACAGATACGCAGTATTTT.